The table lists the clone carrying this T cell receptor (beta chain) with many counts. Antigen: not known. This sample was taken from a study of CD8+CD57+ T cells in acquired aplastic anemia. Study context: Mean DNA quantity obtained from sorted CD4+ and CD8+ cells was about 3.5 ug. Study conclusions and caveats: Patients shared approximately 30 CD8+ CDR3 sequences with controls.

All patients picked for sequencing had shown, by flow cytometry, an expansion of CD8+CD57+ cells. There was no therapy given to any patient before the blood sampling took place. Germline values: CDR1 WNHNN, CDR2 SYGVQD (reference sequence). The CDR3 runs to 16 residues. V lost 4 bases and J lost 0; bases outside the gene matches: 2. Genomic DNA, serving as template, underwent TCR beta VDJ and CDR3 profiling. In TCRdb, the reads were re-called with MiXCR into one record per CDR3 protein. This table has over 250,000 distinct CDR3 sequences, under 60% appearing once. The chain carries TRBV10-1 and TRBJ2-1; 11 positions agree with TRBD1. The source material was sorted CD4+, CD8+, or CD8+CD57+ T cells (not recorded which) from PBMCs. This clonotype was sampled from a human donor with aplastic anemia. CDR3 loop: CASSGGTGGSYNEQFF. The CDR3 nucleotides read TGCGCCAGCAGTGGGGGGACAGGGGGCTCCTACAATGAGCAGTTCTTC.